This entry lists 14 T cell receptor beta chains sequenced from one sample in a study of T cell changes during pregnancy in multiple sclerosis (dated by TCRdb to the late 2010s). Library preparation employed the immunoSEQ multiplex PCR assay. The table was pulled from immuneACCESS by TCRdb, which kept in-frame rearrangements only. Such tables lose some clones; where checked, under half of the loss comes from unresolved V genes, and the rest has no known cause. The sample includes tens of thousands of clones, with under 95% observed a single time. The top ten hold roughly 1.4% of the sample. This specimen consisted of peripheral blood, obtained in the second trimester of pregnancy. These receptors were taken from a female donor with multiple sclerosis, enrolled in a pregnancy study.

Concerning this clone itself: One end of the junction does not line up with germline, which may come from a read error. The chain employs TRBV7-7 and TRBJ2-2, with a tentative D call TRBD1 (5 bases). Germline V CDR1 and CDR2: SSHAT, FNYEAQ (reference sequence). The CDR3 runs 15 residues. The CDR3 spells CASSFSGADTGELFF. DNA of the CDR3: TGTGCTAGCAGCTTTAGTGGGGCGGACACCGGGGAGCTGTTTTTT.

The chain couples TRBV6-4 to TRBJ1-2; D perhaps matches TRBD1 (6 bases). There are 16 residues in the CDR3. CDR1 and CDR2 (germline): MRHNA, SNTAGT. V was cut by 10 bases and J by 0 bases, with 21 bases left in between. The CDR3 DNA is TGTGCCATCAGGAGCAGGGGTGTCGTTTCTAACTATGGCTACACCTTC. This translates into CAIRSRGVVSNYGYTF.

The V and J genes are TRBV5-4 and TRBJ1-5, with D unclear. V was cut by 4 bases and J by 4 bases, with 21 bases left in between. The CDR3 is made up of 17 amino acids. CDR1 SGHNT and CDR2 YYREEE come from the germline V gene (reference sequence). CDR3 DNA: TGTGCCAGCAGCGTGAATCAGGTTATTCCTTCTAATCAGCCCCAGCATTTT. Translated, it gives CASSVNQVIPSNQPQHF.

This chain uses TRBV27 with TRBJ2-1; a weak D match, TRBD1 (5 bases). The length of the CDR3 is 15 residues. V gave up 3 bases and J gave up 9 bases, with 18 bases separating them. Germline V gene lookup returns CDR1 MNHEY and CDR2 SMNVEV (reference sequence). The CDR3 bases are TGTGCCAGCAGTTTCCTTCAGGGTTCGTGGAGTGAGCAGTTCTTC. The encoded protein is CASSFLQGSWSEQFF.

This rearrangement joins TRBV10-2 to TRBJ1-2; 9 bases are shared with TRBD1. Per germline, CDR1 WSHSY and CDR2 SAAADI. The CDR3 is 13 residues long. Trimming cost V 6 bases and J 7 bases; bases outside gene matches: 6. CDR3 loop: CASRETGGRGYTF. The CDR3, as DNA: TGCGCCAGCAGGGAGACAGGGGGTCGTGGCTACACCTTC.

The V gene is TRBV5-1, the J gene TRBJ1-4; TRBD1 agrees at 9 bases. Germline loops: CDR1 SGHRS, CDR2 YFSETQ. V dropped 5 bases and J dropped 8; count of bases not matched to a gene: 4. The CDR3 is 13 residues long. The CDR3 loop reads CASRPGQGEKLFF. CDR3 bases: TGCGCCAGCAGGCCGGGACAGGGAGAAAAACTGTTTTTT.

The gene calls are TRBV2 and TRBJ2-7; 7 nucleotides line up with TRBD1. Germline V gene data show CDR1 as SNHLY and CDR2 as FYNNEI. Trimming cost V 9 bases and J 0 bases; bases outside gene matches: 5. The length of the CDR3 is 13 residues. The CDR3 DNA reads as TGTGCCAGTTCCCGGGACAGCTCCTACGAGCAGTACTTC. Encoded protein: CASSRDSSYEQYF.

This clone was found a few times. The J gene is TRBJ2-7, the V gene TRBV27, with 10 bases aligning to TRBD1. The CDR3 contains 13 residues. V lost 9 bases, J lost 4 bases, and 6 bases stayed unmatched. Looked up from germline, CDR1 is MNHEY and CDR2 is SMNVEV (reference sequence). CDR3 nucleotide sequence: TGTGCCAGTGGGGACAGGGGTGATTACGAGCAGTACTTC. Translation gives CASGDRGDYEQYF.

The J gene is TRBJ2-3, the V gene TRBV6-6; D not resolved. CDR1 and CDR2 (germline): MNHNY, SVGAGI (reference sequence). The CDR3 is 15 residues long. With 0 bases removed from V and 6 bases from J, the gap between germline ends came to 13 bases. The DNA of the CDR3 is TGTGCCAGCAGTTACTCGCCGAGCCGCAGGGATACGCAGTATTTT. Its translation: CASSYSPSRRDTQYF.

This chain uses TRBV5-1 with TRBJ2-3; D gene unclear. V lost 0 bases and J lost 6, with 5 bases in between. The germline V gene encodes CDR1 SGHRS and CDR2 YFSETQ. The CDR3 is 12 amino acids. CDR3 in amino acids: CASSLALDTQYF. CDR3 nucleotides: TGCGCCAGCAGCTTGGCCCTGGATACGCAGTATTTT.

V and J are TRBV4-2 and TRBJ2-3; weak D call: TRBD1 (7 bases). Germline V gene lookup returns CDR1 LGHNA and CDR2 YNFKEQ. Trimming shortened V by 3 bases and J by 6 bases, and 16 bases separated the two germline ends. The CDR3 runs to 15 residues. CDR3 nucleotides: TGTGCCAGCAGCCACCAGACAGGGAGGTTGGATACGCAGTATTTT. This codes for CASSHQTGRLDTQYF.

This chain connects TRBV11-2 to TRBJ1-1; 7 bases are shared with TRBD1. The CDR3 totals 14 residues. Losses at the gene ends were 3 bases for V and 6 bases for J; bases not matched to a gene: 7. Looked up from germline, CDR1 is SGHAT and CDR2 is FQNNGV. The CDR3 coding sequence is TGTGCCAGCAGCTTCCGTCAAGGGGGCCCTGAAGCTTTCTTT. This translates into CASSFRQGGPEAFF.

This chain connects TRBV4-1 to TRBJ2-5, with 7 bases aligning to TRBD2. Germline CDR1 and CDR2: MGHRA and YSYEKL. This CDR3 contains 14 residues. The J segment lost 5 bases and the V segment lost 4 bases, leaving 7 bases of the junction unmatched. The CDR3 sequence: CASSRWEGRETQYF. CDR3 DNA sequence: TGCGCCAGCAGCCGTTGGGAGGGCCGGGAGACCCAGTACTTC.

This chain joins TRBV19 and TRBJ2-5; 9 nucleotides match TRBD2. This CDR3 contains 14 residues. Germline CDR1 is LNHDA and CDR2 is SQIVND (reference sequence). V dropped 3 bases and J dropped 4; count of bases not matched to a gene: 3. The CDR3 protein is CASSMGTSPETQYF. The CDR3 nucleotides are TGTGCCAGTAGTATGGGGACTAGCCCAGAGACCCAGTACTTC.